This T cell receptor (beta chain) originates from a study of T-cell reconstitution after alpha-beta-depleted transplantation in children. With 6 bases clipped from V and 5 bases from J, the junction kept 8 bases outside the gene matches. This CDR3 has 15 amino acids. Germline lookup yields CDR1 LGHNA and CDR2 YSLEER. In this sample, this clonotype turned up once. Its antigen is unidentified. Study-wide findings and caveats: Alpha-beta T cells present about two months after transplant were reported to originate from several hundred expanded graft clones.

The TCRbeta library was prepared with unique molecular identifiers. MiXCR, run by TCRdb on the PCR reads, gives a single entry per CDR3 protein. This table holds approximately 220,000 distinct CDR3 sequences, approximately 17% found once. V gene TRBV4-3 combines with J gene TRBJ2-1, with TRBD1 identical over 9 bases. The material sequenced was PBMCs, mostly from graft donor cells, taken 360 days after TCRalphabeta/CD19-depleted stem cell transplant. The source is a male patient between 2 and 10 years old who had a stem cell transplant for acute lymphoblastic leukemia, so the T cells may come from the graft donor. CDR3 sequence reads: CASSRRDRAHNEQFF. Here the CDR3 DNA reads TGCGCCAGCAGTCGACGGGACAGGGCCCACAATGAGCAGTTCTTC.